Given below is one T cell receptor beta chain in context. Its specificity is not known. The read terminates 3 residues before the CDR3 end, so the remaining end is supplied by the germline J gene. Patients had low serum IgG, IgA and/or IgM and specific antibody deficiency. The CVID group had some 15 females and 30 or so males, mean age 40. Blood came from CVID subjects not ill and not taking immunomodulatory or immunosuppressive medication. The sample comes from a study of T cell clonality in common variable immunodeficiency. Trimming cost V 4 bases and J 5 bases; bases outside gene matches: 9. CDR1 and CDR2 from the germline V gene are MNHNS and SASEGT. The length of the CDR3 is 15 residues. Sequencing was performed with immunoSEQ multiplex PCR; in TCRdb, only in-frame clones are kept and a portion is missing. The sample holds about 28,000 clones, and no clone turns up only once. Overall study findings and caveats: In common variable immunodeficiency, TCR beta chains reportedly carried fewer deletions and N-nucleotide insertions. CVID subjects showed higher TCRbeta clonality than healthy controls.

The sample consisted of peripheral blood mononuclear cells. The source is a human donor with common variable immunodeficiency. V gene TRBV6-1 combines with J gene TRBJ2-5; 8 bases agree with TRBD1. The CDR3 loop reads CASSGRQGLGETQYF. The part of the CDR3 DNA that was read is TGTGCCAGCAGTGGAAGACAGGGGCTAGGGGAGACC.